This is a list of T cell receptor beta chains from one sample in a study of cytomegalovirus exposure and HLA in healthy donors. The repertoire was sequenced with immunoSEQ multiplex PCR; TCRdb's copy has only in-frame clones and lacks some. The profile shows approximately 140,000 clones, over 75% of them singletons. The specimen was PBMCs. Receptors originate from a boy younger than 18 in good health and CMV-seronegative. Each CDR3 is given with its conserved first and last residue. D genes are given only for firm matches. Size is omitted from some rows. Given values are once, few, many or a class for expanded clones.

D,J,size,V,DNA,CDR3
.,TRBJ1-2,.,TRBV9,TGTGCCAGCAGCGACGGAGGAAGGGGGTATGGCTACACCTTC,CASSDGGRGYGYTF
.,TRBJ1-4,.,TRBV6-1,TGTGCCAGCAGTGAATCTAGACCCGGCAGCCTATCTACTGCAACTAATGAAAAACTGTTTTTT,CASSESRPGSLSTATNEKLFF
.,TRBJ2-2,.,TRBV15,TGTGCCACCAGCAGAGATTGGGGCAGGGGTGGATCCGGGGAGCTGTTTTTT,CATSRDWGRGGSGELFF
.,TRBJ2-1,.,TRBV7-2,TGTGCCAGCAGCTTAGTTGGGCGTATGAGCTCCTACAATGAGCAGTTCTTC,CASSLVGRMSSYNEQFF
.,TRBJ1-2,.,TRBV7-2,TGTGCCAGCAGCCCCGCCGGGGGAGATAACTATGGCTACACCTTC,CASSPAGGDNYGYTF
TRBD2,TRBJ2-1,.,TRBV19,TGTGCCAGTAGTATGGGGGGGGGCTCCTACAATGAGCAGTTCTTC,CASSMGGGSYNEQFF
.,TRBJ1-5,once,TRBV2,TGTGCCAGCAGTTCAGGGGTCACAAACAGGAGCAATCAGCCCCAGCATTTT,CASSSGVTNRSNQPQHF
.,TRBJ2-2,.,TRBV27,TGTGCCAGCAGCCTAGAGAGACCCCAAGCCGGGGAGCTGTTTTTT,CASSLERPQAGELFF
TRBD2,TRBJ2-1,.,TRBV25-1,TGTGCCAGCAGGACTAGCGGGACGGCTGAGCAGTTCTTC,CASRTSGTAEQFF
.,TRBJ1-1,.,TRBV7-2,TGTGCCAGCAGCTTAGTGCGCGACACTGAAGCTTTCTTT,CASSLVRDTEAFF
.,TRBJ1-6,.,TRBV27,TGTGCCAGCAGCCAACAACAAAACCGATCACCCCTCCACTTT,CASSQQQNRSPLHF
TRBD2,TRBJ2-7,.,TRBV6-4,TGTGCCAGCATTACTCGACCGGGACTAGTAGTACATGGGTACTTC,CASITRPGLVVHGYF
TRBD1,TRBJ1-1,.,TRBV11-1,TGTGCCAGCAGCCACGGGACAGGGGAGGACACTGAAGCTTTCTTT,CASSHGTGEDTEAFF
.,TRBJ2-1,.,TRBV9,TGTGCCAGCAGCCCGAGGTACGATGAGCAGTTCTTC,CASSPRYDEQFF
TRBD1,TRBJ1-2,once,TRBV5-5,TGTGCCAGCAGCTCCGGACAGGGGAACTATGGCTACACCTTC,CASSSGQGNYGYTF
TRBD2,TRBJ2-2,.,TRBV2,TGTGCCAGCAGTGAACTCGGCGGGAGGGCCAGGTCCGGGGAGCTGTTTTTT,CASSELGGRARSGELFF
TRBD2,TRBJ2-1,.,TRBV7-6,TGTGCCAGCAGCTTAGTACTAGCGGGAGTCAATGAGCAGTTCTTC,CASSLVLAGVNEQFF
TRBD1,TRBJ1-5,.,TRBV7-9,TGTGCCAGCAGCAAAACCGGGACAGGGGACCGGCCCCAGCATTTT,CASSKTGTGDRPQHF
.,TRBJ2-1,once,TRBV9,TGTGCCAGCAGCGTAGATGTACGCGGGCCTGAGCAGTTCTTC,CASSVDVRGPEQFF
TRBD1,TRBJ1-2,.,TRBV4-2,TGTGCCAGCAGCCAAGAAGTCCAGGGGGTCAACTATGGCTACACCTTC,CASSQEVQGVNYGYTF
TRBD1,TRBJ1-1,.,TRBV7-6,TGTGCCAGCAGCACACACAGGGGAGAAGGTGATGACACTGAAGCTTTCTTT,CASSTHRGEGDDTEAFF
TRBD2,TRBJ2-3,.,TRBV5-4,TGTGCCAGCAGCTTGACTAGCGGGGGGGGTAGCACAGATACGCAGTATTTT,CASSLTSGGGSTDTQYF
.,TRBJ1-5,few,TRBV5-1,TGCGCCAGCAGCGTAACAGGGCGCGATCAGCCCCAGCATTTT,CASSVTGRDQPQHF
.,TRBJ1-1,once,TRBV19,TGTGCCAGCCACATGGGAGGGGAAGCTTTCTTT,CASHMGGEAFF
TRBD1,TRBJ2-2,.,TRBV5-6,TGTGCCAGCAGCTTTTCTGCGGGACAGGGACTAACCGGGGAGCTGTTTTTT,CASSFSAGQGLTGELFF
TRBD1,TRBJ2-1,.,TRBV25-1,TGTGCCAGCTCCGCCTCCGGGACAGGGGACAATGAGCAGTTCTTC,CASSASGTGDNEQFF
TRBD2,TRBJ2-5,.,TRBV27,TGTGCCAGCTGGGGGGGAGAGACCCAGTACTTC,CASWGGETQYF
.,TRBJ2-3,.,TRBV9,TGTGCCAGCAGCGTAGATATAGATACGCAGTATTTT,CASSVDIDTQYF
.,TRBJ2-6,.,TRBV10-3,TGTGCCATCAGTGAGTCATACAGGGCCTCTGGGGCCAACGTCCTGACTTTC,CAISESYRASGANVLTF
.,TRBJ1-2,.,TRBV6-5,TGTGCCAGCAATCCAGGGACACCCACTAACTATGGCTACACCTTC,CASNPGTPTNYGYTF
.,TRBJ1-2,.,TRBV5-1,TGCGCCAGCAGCTTTGCTAGTCCAGCTAACTATGGCTACACCTTC,CASSFASPANYGYTF
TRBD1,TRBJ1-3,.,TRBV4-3,TGCGCCAGCAGCCAAGGGGACAGCTCTGGAAACACCATATATTTT,CASSQGDSSGNTIYF